The rows below give T cell receptor beta chains drawn from one sample of a study of OX40 agonist ivuxolimab in advanced cancers. Using immunoSEQ multiplex PCR, the repertoire was profiled, and TCRdb retains in-frame clones only, with some absent. The sample shows about 19,000 clones, around 80% of them seen only once. This specimen consisted of CD4+ or CD8+ T cells sorted from blood, obtained in a trial of the OX40 agonist ivuxolimab. These receptors were obtained from an adult with an advanced solid tumor such as melanoma, head and neck, liver or kidney cancer. Each CDR3 is given with its conserved first and last residue. The D gene is left open where the match is weak. For some rows the clone size is stated as once, few or many, or as a class when expanded; others skip it.

V gene	clone size	D gene	J gene	CDR3 DNA	CDR3 protein
TRBV11-3	.	.	TRBJ2-3	TGTGCCAGCAGCTTGGGACCACCGGGGGCTACGCAGTATTTT	CASSLGPPGATQYF
TRBV9	.	.	TRBJ2-2	TGTGCCAGCAGCGTAGCGACAACCGGGGAGCTGTTTTTT	CASSVATTGELFF
TRBV5-6	once	.	TRBJ1-4	TGTGCCAGCAGCTTGGCTGGGGGGATAGGTGAAAAACTGTTTTTT	CASSLAGGIGEKLFF
TRBV27	.	TRBD2	TRBJ2-7	TGTGCCAGCAGTTTATCGACCACGGGACTACTATACGAGCAGTACTTC	CASSLSTTGLLYEQYF
TRBV7-8	.	.	TRBJ1-5	TGTGCCAGCACAAGTGACAGTGGCAATCAGCCCCAGCATTTT	CASTSDSGNQPQHF
TRBV7-2	.	.	TRBJ2-7	TGTGCCAGCAGCTTAGGCTGGTCTTACGAGCAGTACTTC	CASSLGWSYEQYF
TRBV6-1	.	TRBD1	TRBJ1-2	TGTGCCAGCACTGGACAGGGGTGGGCTAACTATGGCTACACCTTC	CASTGQGWANYGYTF
TRBV7-9	.	.	TRBJ1-2	TGTGCCAGCAGCTTAGGACGGATCCACTATGGCTACACCTTC	CASSLGRIHYGYTF
TRBV2	.	TRBD1	TRBJ2-3	TGTGCCAGCGGGGGACAGGGTGGTCCAACGCAGTATTTT	CASGGQGGPTQYF
TRBV4-2	.	.	TRBJ1-2	TGTGCCAGCAGCCAAGAAGAGGGGAGCAGCTATGGCTACACCTTC	CASSQEEGSSYGYTF
TRBV4-1	.	.	TRBJ1-1	TGCGCCAGCAGCCAAGGTCAGGGGATCCTTTCTTTCACTGAAGCTTTCTTT	CASSQGQGILSFTEAFF
TRBV10-2	.	.	TRBJ1-5	TGCGCCAGCAGTGAGGAGAGAGGGGCCGGTAGCAATCAGCCCCAGCATTTT	CASSEERGAGSNQPQHF
TRBV10-3	.	TRBD2	TRBJ2-1	TGTGCCATTTTAGCGGGAGCCCTCAACAATGAGCAGTTCTTC	CAILAGALNNEQFF
TRBV27	.	.	TRBJ1-2	TGTGCCAGCAGTTTAGGGGTTAACTATGGCTACACCTTC	CASSLGVNYGYTF
TRBV27	.	TRBD2	TRBJ2-1	TGTGCCAGCAGTTCCCTTAGCGGGAGAGTGGGTAATGAGCAGTTCTTC	CASSSLSGRVGNEQFF
TRBV30	.	TRBD2	TRBJ2-7	TGTGCCTGGAGTAAGAATTTAGCGGGAGCTTGGGGCGAGCAGTACTTC	CAWSKNLAGAWGEQYF
TRBV14	.	.	TRBJ2-7	TGTGCCAGCCCACCGGAGGCAAGCTCCTACGAGCAGTACTTC	CASPPEASSYEQYF
TRBV27	.	.	TRBJ2-1	TGTGCCAGCAGTTTACGAAGATTTGGGAGCAATGAGCAGTTCTTC	CASSLRRFGSNEQFF
TRBV5-1	.	.	TRBJ2-3	TGCGCCAGCAGCCCCCCTGCCGGGAGTGCAGATACGCAGTATTTT	CASSPPAGSADTQYF
TRBV11-3	once	.	TRBJ2-1	TGTGCCAGCAGCGCCAGGGGCTCCTACAATGAGCAGTTCTTC	CASSARGSYNEQFF
TRBV9	.	TRBD1	TRBJ1-2	TGTGCCAGCAGCGTATATAGGGACAGACTCTATGGCTACACCTTC	CASSVYRDRLYGYTF
TRBV27	.	TRBD1	TRBJ2-5	TGTGCCAGCAGTCACGGGACAGGAGCCCAAGAGACCCAGTACTTC	CASSHGTGAQETQYF
TRBV28	.	.	TRBJ1-5	TGTGCCAGCCAATCGCGGAGGGGCCCCGGCGGACTAAGCAATCAGCCCCAGCATTTT	CASQSRRGPGGLSNQPQHF
TRBV14	.	.	TRBJ2-7	TGTGCCAGCAGCCACCAAGACGGGACAAGACCCTTTGAGCAGTACTTC	CASSHQDGTRPFEQYF
TRBV10-2	.	.	TRBJ1-5	TGCGCCAGCAGTGAGTCAACAGGGCCGAATCAGCCCCAGCATTTT	CASSESTGPNQPQHF
TRBV4-2	.	.	TRBJ2-3	TGTGCCAGCAGCGCCCCAGGGGAGGCAACAGATACGCAGTATTTT	CASSAPGEATDTQYF
TRBV28	.	TRBD1	TRBJ2-5	TGTGCCAGCAGTGGGCGGACAGGGGAGATAGGGACCCAGTACTTC	CASSGRTGEIGTQYF
TRBV27	.	TRBD2	TRBJ2-3	TGTGCCAGCAGTTTATATGCGGGAGTGCCAGATACGCAGTATTTT	CASSLYAGVPDTQYF
TRBV27	few	.	TRBJ2-1	TGTGCCAGCAGTTTGGGGGGCGATAAGGAGCAGTTCTTC	CASSLGGDKEQFF
TRBV7-9	once	.	TRBJ1-3	TGTGCCAGCAGCTTGACCATCAATATATTCGGAAACACCATATATTTT	CASSLTINIFGNTIYF
TRBV9	.	.	TRBJ1-5	TGTGCCAGCAGCCCCGGGGGGGGCAATCAGCCCCAGCATTTT	CASSPGGGNQPQHF
TRBV12-5	.	.	TRBJ2-2	TGTGCTAGTGGTTTGTCTAGTTTTGCGAACACCGGGGAGCTGTTTTTT	CASGLSSFANTGELFF
TRBV5-6	.	.	TRBJ1-2	TGTGCCAGCAGCTTGGGACAGGAAAACTATGGCTACACCTTC	CASSLGQENYGYTF
TRBV28	medium-sized	TRBD1	TRBJ1-2	TGTGCCAGCAGCCGCCCCGGGACAGGGGGATTTGACTATGGCTACACCTTC	CASSRPGTGGFDYGYTF
TRBV18	few	.	TRBJ1-3	TGTGCCAGCTCACCAGGAGGGTCTGGAAACACCATATATTTT	CASSPGGSGNTIYF
TRBV19	.	TRBD1	TRBJ2-7	TGTGCCAGTAGTATCTCGACAGGGGTCTACGAGCAGTACTTC	CASSISTGVYEQYF
TRBV27	.	.	TRBJ2-7	TGTGCCAGCAGTTTATACCCACAGGGTTACGAGCAGTACTTC	CASSLYPQGYEQYF
TRBV5-1	few	.	TRBJ2-3	TGCGCCAGCAGTTCACAGGGTGATATGACAGATACGCAGTATTTT	CASSSQGDMTDTQYF
TRBV10-3	.	TRBD2	TRBJ2-1	TGTGCCATCAGTGAGCCGGGAGGGGTAAAGCGGTGGAAGGAAACCTACAATGAGCAGTTCTTC	CAISEPGGVKRWKETYNEQFF
TRBV28	.	TRBD1	TRBJ1-3	TGTGCCAGCAGTCCGAGGGGGCGCGGAAACACCATATATTTT	CASSPRGRGNTIYF
TRBV20-1	.	.	TRBJ2-1	TGCAGTGCTAGACAGGAACGTGAGCAGTTCTTC	CSARQEREQFF
TRBV7-9	few	TRBD2	TRBJ2-1	TGTGCCAGCAGCTTGCTAGCGGGAGTTAATGAGCAGTTCTTC	CASSLLAGVNEQFF
TRBV5-6	.	TRBD1	TRBJ1-2	TGTGCCAGCAGCCCCCGAGCCCCGGACAGGGTTGAGGGCTACACCTTC	CASSPRAPDRVEGYTF
TRBV2	once	TRBD2	TRBJ2-4	TGTGCCAGCAGTGAGATAGCGGGAGGGCCGTCAAACATTCAGTACTTC	CASSEIAGGPSNIQYF
TRBV4-2	.	.	TRBJ2-3	TGTGCCAGCAGCCAATTACAGGGTGGGGATACGCAGTATTTT	CASSQLQGGDTQYF
TRBV7-9	.	.	TRBJ2-2	TGTGCCAGCAGCTTAGCGAGCGGCCTCCGGAGCGGGGAGCTGTTTTTT	CASSLASGLRSGELFF
TRBV5-4	.	TRBD2	TRBJ2-5	TGTGCCAGCAGCTTGAGGCGGGGGAGAGAGACCCAGTACTTC	CASSLRRGRETQYF
TRBV4-3	.	.	TRBJ2-7	TGCGCCAGCAGCCAAGATCGGAACGAGCAGTACTTC	CASSQDRNEQYF
TRBV10-1	medium-sized	.	TRBJ2-3	TGCGCCAGCAGTGAGTCGCGACACTTGAGCACAGATACGCAGTATTTT	CASSESRHLSTDTQYF
TRBV4-3	.	.	TRBJ2-7	TGCGCCAGCAGCCAAGAATGGGATGAGTCCTACGAGCAGTACTTC	CASSQEWDESYEQYF
TRBV27	.	TRBD2	TRBJ2-7	TGTGCCAGCAGCACAGGGGGGACTAGCGGTTACGAGCAGTACTTC	CASSTGGTSGYEQYF
TRBV4-1	.	.	TRBJ1-1	TGCGCCAGCAGCCGTGGACACCCAAAGGAAGCTTTCTTT	CASSRGHPKEAFF